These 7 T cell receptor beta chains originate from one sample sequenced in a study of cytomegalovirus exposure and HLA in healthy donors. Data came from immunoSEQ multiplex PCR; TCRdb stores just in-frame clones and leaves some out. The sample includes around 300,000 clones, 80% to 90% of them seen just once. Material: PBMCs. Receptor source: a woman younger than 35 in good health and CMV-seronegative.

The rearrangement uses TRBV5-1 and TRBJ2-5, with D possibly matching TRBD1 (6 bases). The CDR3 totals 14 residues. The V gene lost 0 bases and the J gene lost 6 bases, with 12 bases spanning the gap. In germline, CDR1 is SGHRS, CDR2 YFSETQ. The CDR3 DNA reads TGCGCCAGCAGCTTGGCCGTAGGGGGAAAGACCCAGTACTTC. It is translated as CASSLAVGGKTQYF.

DNA of the CDR3: TGTGCCGGAAACCGACACCTATCCGGGGAGCTGTTTTTT. This encodes CAGNRHLSGELFF. The V gene is TRBV6-1, the J gene TRBJ2-2, with D unresolved. CDR1 is MNHNS and CDR2 is SASEGT in the germline V gene. The CDR3 contains 13 residues. The V gene lost 11 bases and the J gene lost 6 bases, with 16 bases spanning the gap.

CDR3 protein: CASRGLAGYEQYF. CDR3 DNA sequence: TGTGCCAGCAGGGGACTAGCGGGCTACGAGCAGTACTTC. The chain combines TRBV7-2 with TRBJ2-7, with 12 bases lining up with TRBD2. V trimming: 6 bases; J trimming: 3 bases; junction bases outside the gene matches: 0. The CDR3 contains 13 residues. The germline gives CDR1 SGHTA, CDR2 FQGNSA.

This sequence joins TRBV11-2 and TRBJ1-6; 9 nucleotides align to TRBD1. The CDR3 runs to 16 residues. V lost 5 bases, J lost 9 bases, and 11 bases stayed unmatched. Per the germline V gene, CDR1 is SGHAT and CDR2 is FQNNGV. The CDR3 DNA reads TGTGCCAGCAGCCCGATTCGGGGACAGGGAGGTTCACCCCTCCACTTT. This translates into CASSPIRGQGGSPLHF.

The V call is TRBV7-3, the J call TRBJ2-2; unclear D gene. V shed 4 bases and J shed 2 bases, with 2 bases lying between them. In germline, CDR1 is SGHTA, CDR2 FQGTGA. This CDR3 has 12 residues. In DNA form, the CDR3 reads TGTGCCAGCAGCTCTAACACCGGGGAGCTGTTTTTT. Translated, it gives CASSSNTGELFF.

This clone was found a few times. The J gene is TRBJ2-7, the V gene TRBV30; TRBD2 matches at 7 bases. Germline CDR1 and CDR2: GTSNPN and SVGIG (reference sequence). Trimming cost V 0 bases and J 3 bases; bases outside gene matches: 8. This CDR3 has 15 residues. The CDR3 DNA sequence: TGTGCCTGGAGTGTACCCAATCGGGAGGTCTACGAGCAGTACTTC. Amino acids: CAWSVPNREVYEQYF.

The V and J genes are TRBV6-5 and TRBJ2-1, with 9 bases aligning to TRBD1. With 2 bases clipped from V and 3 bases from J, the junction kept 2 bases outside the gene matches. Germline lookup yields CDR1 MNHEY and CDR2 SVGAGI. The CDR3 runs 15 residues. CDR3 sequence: CASSYPGQGYNEQFF. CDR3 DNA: TGTGCCAGCAGTTACCCGGGACAGGGCTACAATGAGCAGTTCTTC.